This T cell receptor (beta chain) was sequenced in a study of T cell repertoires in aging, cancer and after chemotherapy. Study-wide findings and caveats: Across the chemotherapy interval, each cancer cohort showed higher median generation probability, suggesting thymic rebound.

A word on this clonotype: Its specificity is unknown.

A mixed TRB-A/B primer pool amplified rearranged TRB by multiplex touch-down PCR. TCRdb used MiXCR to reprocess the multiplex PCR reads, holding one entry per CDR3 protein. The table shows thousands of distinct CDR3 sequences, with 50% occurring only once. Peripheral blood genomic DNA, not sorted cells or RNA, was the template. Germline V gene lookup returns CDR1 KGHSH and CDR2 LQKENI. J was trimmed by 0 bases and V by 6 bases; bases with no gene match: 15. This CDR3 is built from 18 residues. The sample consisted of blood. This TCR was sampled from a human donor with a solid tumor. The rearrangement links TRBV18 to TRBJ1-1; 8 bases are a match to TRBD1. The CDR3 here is CASSIYPGGRTLNTEAFF. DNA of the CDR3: TGTGCCAGCTCCATTTATCCAGGGGGCAGAACTCTGAACACTGAAGCTTTCTTT.